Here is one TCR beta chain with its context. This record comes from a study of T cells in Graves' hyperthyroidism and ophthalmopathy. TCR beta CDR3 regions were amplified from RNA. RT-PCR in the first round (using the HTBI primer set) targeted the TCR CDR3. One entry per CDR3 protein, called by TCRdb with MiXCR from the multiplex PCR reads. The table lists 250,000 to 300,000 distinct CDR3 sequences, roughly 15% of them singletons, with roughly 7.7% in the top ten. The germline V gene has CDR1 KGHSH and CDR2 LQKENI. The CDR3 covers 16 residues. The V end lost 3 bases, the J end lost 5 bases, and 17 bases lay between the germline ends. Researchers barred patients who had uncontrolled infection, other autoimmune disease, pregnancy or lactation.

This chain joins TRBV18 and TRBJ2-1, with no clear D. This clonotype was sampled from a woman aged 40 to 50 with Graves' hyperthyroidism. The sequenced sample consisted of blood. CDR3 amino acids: CASSPLVSSVDNEQFF. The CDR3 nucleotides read TGTGCCAGCTCACCTTTAGTCTCTTCAGTGGACAATGAGCAGTTCTTC.